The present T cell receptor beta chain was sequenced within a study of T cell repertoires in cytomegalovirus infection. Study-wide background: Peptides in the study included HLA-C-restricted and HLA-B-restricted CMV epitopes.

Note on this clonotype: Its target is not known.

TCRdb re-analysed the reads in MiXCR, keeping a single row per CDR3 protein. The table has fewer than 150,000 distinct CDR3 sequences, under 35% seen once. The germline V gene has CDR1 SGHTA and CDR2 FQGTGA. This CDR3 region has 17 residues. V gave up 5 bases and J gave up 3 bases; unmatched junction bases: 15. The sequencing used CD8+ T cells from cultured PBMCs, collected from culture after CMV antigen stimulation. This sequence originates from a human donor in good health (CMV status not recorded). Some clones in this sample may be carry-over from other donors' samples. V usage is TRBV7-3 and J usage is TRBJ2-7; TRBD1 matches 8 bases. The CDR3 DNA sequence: TGTGCCAGCAGCATCCACTCCGTAGGACAGGGAGGCTACGAGCAGTACTTC. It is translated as CASSIHSVGQGGYEQYF.